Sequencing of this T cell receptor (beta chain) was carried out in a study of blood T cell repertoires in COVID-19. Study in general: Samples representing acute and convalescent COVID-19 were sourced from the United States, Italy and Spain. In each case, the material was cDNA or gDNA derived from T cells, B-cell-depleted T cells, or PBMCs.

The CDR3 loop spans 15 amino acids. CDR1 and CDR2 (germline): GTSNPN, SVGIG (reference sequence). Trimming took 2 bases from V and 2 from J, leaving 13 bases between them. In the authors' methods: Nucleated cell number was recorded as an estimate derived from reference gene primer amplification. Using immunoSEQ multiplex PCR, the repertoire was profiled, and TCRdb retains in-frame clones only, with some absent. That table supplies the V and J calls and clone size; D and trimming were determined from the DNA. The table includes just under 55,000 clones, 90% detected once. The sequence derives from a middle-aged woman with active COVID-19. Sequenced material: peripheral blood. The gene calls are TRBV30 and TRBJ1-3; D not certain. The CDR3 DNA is TGTGCCTGGAGTTCCCCTGGAGCGCCTGGAAACACCATATATTTT. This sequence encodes CAWSSPGAPGNTIYF.